These 3 T cell receptor beta chains came from one sample sequenced in a study of T cells after posttransplantation cyclophosphamide. Assay used: immunoSEQ multiplex PCR; TCRdb lists only in-frame clones, some missing. Of 20,000 to 25,000 clones in the sample, 86% were seen once. Sequencing used PBMCs. Receptor source: a woman aged 60-70 years with a blood cancer, CMV-positive, and with a related stem cell donor.

The chain couples TRBV6-5 to TRBJ2-3; D possibly corresponds to TRBD1 (5 bases). With 0 bases removed from V and 0 bases from J, the gap between germline ends came to 10 bases. Germline V CDR1 and CDR2: MNHEY, SVGAGI. CDR3 length: 16 amino acids. DNA of the CDR3: TGTGCCAGCAGTTACTCGAGGACACTTAGCACAGATACGCAGTATTTT. It codes for CASSYSRTLSTDTQYF.

The V and J genes are TRBV6-6 and TRBJ1-2; 8 nucleotides align to TRBD1. V shed 2 bases and J 4 bases; nucleotides not matched to a gene: 6. This CDR3 spans 15 amino acids. CDR1 and CDR2 (germline): MNHNY, SVGAGI (reference sequence). DNA of the CDR3: TGTGCCAGCAGTTACACGGCAGGGGGCTTCTATGGCTACACCTTC. Protein sequence: CASSYTAGGFYGYTF.

The chain uses TRBV11-3 and TRBJ2-1; D ambiguous. V was cut by 1 base and J by 2 bases, with 6 bases left in between. The CDR3 contains 14 residues. Germline CDR1 reads SGHNT; CDR2 reads YENEEA. The CDR3 spells CASSLVSAYNEQFF. CDR3 DNA: TGTGCCAGCAGCTTAGTTTCCGCCTACAATGAGCAGTTCTTC.